This entry features one T cell receptor beta chain sequence. The antigen it recognizes is unknown. No base quality information exists; no much larger clone differs at one position. Enrolling through a virtual design, the prospective study's participants ranged in age from roughly 18 to 95 years and lived across 24 United States geographic areas. In the prospective study, cohorts were assigned on the basis of participant-reported clinical history obtained from a screening survey and a study questionnaire. Recovered participants in ImmuneRACE Cohort 3 were defined as having two consecutive negative NP/OP PCR tests, clearance from a healthcare professional, or resolution of symptoms. Mobile phlebotomists in the prospective study collected whole blood, serum and a nasopharyngeal or oropharyngeal swab from every participant. Additional blood draws and questionnaires over an approximately 2-month period could optionally be provided by prospective study participants. Blood samples from the prospective study were shipped frozen or at room temperature prior to DNA extraction.

The sample originates from a study of blood T cell repertoires in COVID-19 (dated by TCRdb to about 2020). Regarding the study in general: Samples from collaborators originated in the United States, Italy and Spain and spanned both the acute and convalescent phases of COVID-19. Samples were obtained from the ongoing ImmuneRACE study (first 160 participants) and from over 1,000 subjects provided by 6 global collaborators. The repertoires were released in a freely available public database meant as a resource for research on the immune response to SARS-CoV-2. Subjects who had been exposed to COVID-19, were actively infected with it, or had recovered from it provided the deeply sampled blood TCRbeta repertoires that made up the dataset. The material from the prospective study consisted of cDNA or gDNA derived from T cells, B-cell-depleted T cells, or PBMCs. Where HLA class I and class II types were available, the types were taken from metadata supplied by the sample provider, not from assay-based typing. Sample metadata almost always included a de-identified subject ID, COVID-19 status, age in years and sex.

The CDR3 runs 19 amino acids, cysteine and phenylalanine included. The retained sequence is limited to the CDR3, 57 bases, with the frame set at the first base. CDR1 SGHTA and CDR2 FQGTGA are derived from the germline V gene. V loses 4 bases at its end and J loses 2 bases; junction bases beyond the gene matches: 15. TCRbeta CDR3 regions were amplified from genomic DNA by means of the immunoSEQ Assay, a bias-controlled multiplex PCR. As for the original processing: The number of nucleated cells in each sample was estimated from the amplification of reference gene primers within the assay. To quantify the absolute abundance of each unique TCRbeta CDR3 rearrangement, sequence reads were collapsed and filtered. For each sample, productive Simpson clonality was calculated as the square root of Simpson's diversity index over productive rearrangements. Not all clones reach the TCRdb copy of this immuneACCESS table, which keeps in-frame sequences only. Checked studies attribute under half of the gap to unresolved V genes and leave the rest unexplained. That table gives V, J and clone size, and the DNA gave D and trimming. The sample table contains about 170,000 clones; only one count was recorded for less than 90% of them. Of the sample, around 4.3% falls within the top ten clones.

Points the paper makes about the study in general: Clinical and demographic metadata were provided uncurated, with the amount varying by source and participant.

The source is a woman aged 45-65 years who had recovered from COVID-19. Rearrangement joined TRBV7-3 to TRBJ1-5; the junction holds 9 bases that match TRBD1. Sequencing input: PBMCs or T cells enriched from blood (not recorded which). The CDR3 protein sequence reads: CASSCPGQGRGCGNQPQHF. The sequence in DNA is TGTGCCAGCAGCTGCCCGGGACAGGGTCGCGGATGCGGCAATCAGCCCCAGCATTTT.